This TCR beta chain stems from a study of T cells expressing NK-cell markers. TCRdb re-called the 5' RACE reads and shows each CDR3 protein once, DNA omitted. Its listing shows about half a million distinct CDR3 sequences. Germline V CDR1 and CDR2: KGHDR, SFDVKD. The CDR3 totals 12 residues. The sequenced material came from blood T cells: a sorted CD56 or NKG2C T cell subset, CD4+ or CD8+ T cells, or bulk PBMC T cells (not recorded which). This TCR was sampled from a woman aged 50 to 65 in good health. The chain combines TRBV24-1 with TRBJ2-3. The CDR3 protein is CATSLSGDTQYF.